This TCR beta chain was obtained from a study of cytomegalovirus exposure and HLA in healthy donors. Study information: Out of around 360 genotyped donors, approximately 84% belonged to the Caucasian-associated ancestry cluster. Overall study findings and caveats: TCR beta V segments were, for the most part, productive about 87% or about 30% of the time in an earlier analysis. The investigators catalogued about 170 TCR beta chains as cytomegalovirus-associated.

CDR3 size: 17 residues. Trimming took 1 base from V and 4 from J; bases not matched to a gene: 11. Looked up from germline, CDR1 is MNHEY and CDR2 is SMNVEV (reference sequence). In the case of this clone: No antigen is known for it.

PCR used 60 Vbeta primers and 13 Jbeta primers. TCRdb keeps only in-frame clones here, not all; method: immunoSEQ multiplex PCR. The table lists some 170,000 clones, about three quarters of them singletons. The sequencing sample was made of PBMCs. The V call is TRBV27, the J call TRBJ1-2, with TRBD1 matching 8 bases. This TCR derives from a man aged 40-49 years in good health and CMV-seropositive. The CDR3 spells CASSLFRTGKGGYGYTF. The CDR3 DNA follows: TGTGCCAGCAGTTTATTCCGGACAGGGAAGGGTGGCTATGGCTACACCTTC.